One and the same sample provided the 19 T cell receptor beta chains below, sequenced in a study of T cells expressing NK-cell markers. TCRdb reprocessed the 5' RACE reads, keeping one entry per CDR3 protein, no DNA. The table lists more than 400,000 distinct CDR3 sequences. Sequencing was done on a sample of blood T cells: a sorted CD56 or NKG2C T cell subset, CD4+ or CD8+ T cells, or bulk PBMC T cells (not recorded which). These receptors were taken from a woman aged 18 to 75 in good health.

The genes are TRBV6-2 or TRBV6-3 and TRBJ2-7; TCRdb designates TRBD1, a call that cannot be tested without DNA. The CDR3 contains 15 residues. CDR1 MNHEY and CDR2 SVGEGT come from the germline V gene. The CDR3 sequence is CASSKQGAYSYEQYF.

The chain employs TRBV20-1 and TRBJ2-7; absent DNA, TCRdb's TRBD2 call cannot be checked. There are 14 residues in the CDR3. Per the germline V gene, CDR1 is DFQATT and CDR2 is SNEGSKA (reference sequence). CDR3 loop: CSARDGTMGYEQYF.

The chain couples TRBV20-1 to TRBJ2-7. This CDR3 has 14 amino acids. The germline gives CDR1 DFQATT, CDR2 SNEGSKA (reference sequence). CDR3 residues: CSARDYWTPYEQYF.

The chain is built from TRBV7-2 and TRBJ1-1; TCRdb returns TRBD1, unconfirmable since there is no DNA. The germline V gene has CDR1 SGHTA and CDR2 FQGNSA. This CDR3 has 14 residues. The CDR3 spells CASSERQGNTEAFF.

The gene calls are TRBV6-1 and TRBJ2-6; the D call of TRBD1 rests on TCRdb alone, since no DNA is present to check it. This CDR3 comprises 15 residues. CDR1 MNHNS and CDR2 SASEGT come from the germline V gene. CDR3 in amino acids: CASRRQGTGANVLTF.

The chain couples TRBV27 to TRBJ2-2; checking the TCRdb D call of TRBD1 is not possible without DNA. Germline CDR1 MNHEY, CDR2 SMNVEV (reference sequence). The CDR3 contains 16 residues. CDR3 loop: CASSHPGAPDAGELFF.

The chain recombines TRBV7-8 with TRBJ2-7; no DNA is available, so the TRBD1 call from TCRdb remains unchecked. This CDR3 region has 13 residues. Germline V gene sequence: CDR1 SGHVS, CDR2 FQNEAQ. The chain's CDR3 is CATEGGGSYEQYF.

This rearrangement joins TRBV5-1 to TRBJ2-7. This CDR3 has 13 amino acids. Germline V gene data show CDR1 as SGHRS and CDR2 as YFSETQ. The CDR3 here is CASSWDFSYEQYF.

This chain joins TRBV6-2 or TRBV6-3 and TRBJ2-3; TCRdb's D call, TRBD1, is unchecked because there is no DNA. Germline V CDR1 and CDR2: MNHEY, SVGEGT. CDR3 length equals 14 residues. CDR3 protein: CASNHRGSSDTQYF.

The chain combines TRBV20-1 with TRBJ1-4; checking the TCRdb D call of TRBD1 is not possible without DNA. CDR3 size: 13 residues. Germline-derived CDR1 and CDR2 are DFQATT and SNEGSKA (reference sequence). CDR3: CSANRGLGEKLFF.

The chain couples TRBV10-3 to TRBJ2-5; TCRdb's assignment of TRBD2 cannot be checked, as there is no DNA. There are 15 residues in the CDR3. The germline gives CDR1 ENHRY, CDR2 SYGVKD. CDR3 residues: CAISVGLAGVETQYF.

The V call is TRBV6-2 or TRBV6-3, the J call TRBJ1-5; TCRdb calls TRBD1, which cannot be checked without DNA. CDR1 MNHEY and CDR2 SVGEGT come from the germline V gene. The CDR3 has 18 residues. CDR3: CASTPDHSPVYSNQPQHF.

The chain recombines TRBV5-1 with TRBJ2-1; lacking DNA, the TRBD2 call made by TCRdb goes unchecked. The germline CDR1 and CDR2 sequences are SGHRS and YFSETQ. This CDR3 comprises 18 residues. The CDR3 spells CASIGTSGGATSYNEQFF.

This sequence joins TRBV12-3 or TRBV12-4 and TRBJ1-1; TCRdb outputs TRBD1, but without DNA this stays unchecked. The CDR3 extends over 14 amino acids. The CDR3 loop reads CASSRQGTGDEAFF.

The chain couples TRBV7-2 to TRBJ2-7; TCRdb calls TRBD2, which cannot be checked without DNA. The CDR3 sequence is 15 residues long. CDR1 and CDR2 (germline): SGHTA, FQGNSA. This chain's CDR3 is CASSLSSLPTGEQYF.

The chain has TRBV5-1 and TRBJ2-1; TCRdb's D call of TRBD1 is untestable without DNA. CDR1 is SGHRS and CDR2 is YFSETQ in the germline V gene. The CDR3 spans 15 residues. This CDR3 reads CASTPTGGAYNEQFF.

The chain combines TRBV5-1 with TRBJ2-5; without DNA, the TCRdb call of TRBD1 cannot be checked. This CDR3 region has 14 residues. CDR1 is SGHRS and CDR2 is YFSETQ in the germline V gene. This CDR3 reads CASSWRAGVGTQYF.

The rearrangement links TRBV10-3 to TRBJ2-5; TCRdb's D call, TRBD1, is unchecked because there is no DNA. This CDR3 has 17 amino acids. Germline CDR1 is ENHRY and CDR2 is SYGVKD. The CDR3 spells CAISESKGLGQQETQYF.

The chain is built from TRBV5-1 and TRBJ2-1; no DNA is available, so the TRBD2 call from TCRdb remains unchecked. Per germline, CDR1 SGHRS and CDR2 YFSETQ. There are 16 residues in the CDR3. The CDR3 region is CASSQRGLATNNEQFF.